This entry lists 11 T cell receptor beta chains sequenced from one sample in a study of Ad26.COV2.S vaccination and SARS-CoV-2 variants. The assay was immunoSEQ multiplex PCR, and TCRdb's table has in-frame clones only and misses some. In the table there are fewer than 800,000 clones, 89% of which are singletons. Treatment: approximately 18 received Ad26.COV2.S at low or high dose, single or two shots; 5 received placebo; per-sample allocation not given. Specimen acquisition occurred on day 63 following the initial vaccine or placebo injection. The sample consisted of peripheral blood, taken in a trial of Ad26.COV2.S vaccine versus placebo. The origin of the receptors is a person between 18 and 65 years old who received the Ad26.COV2.S COVID-19 vaccine or a placebo.

This clone has a handful of counts. The chain has TRBV6-6 and TRBJ1-6, with 7 positions matching TRBD1. V lost 4 bases to trimming and J lost 10 bases; unmatched junction nucleotides: 7. The CDR3 length is 14 residues. Germline-derived CDR1 and CDR2 are MNHNY and SVGAGI (reference sequence). The CDR3 reads CASSLSGGRSPLHF. CDR3 DNA: TGTGCCAGCAGTTTATCAGGGGGTAGGTCACCCCTCCACTTT.

As DNA, the CDR3 is TGCGCCAGCAGCGAGGGGGCCGGGACCCAGTACTTC. This translates into CASSEGAGTQYF. The J gene is TRBJ2-5, the V gene TRBV5-1; 7 nucleotides line up with TRBD1. CDR3 size: 12 residues. Germline V lookup: CDR1 SGHRS, CDR2 YFSETQ. J gave up 7 bases and V 4 bases, and 4 bases lay outside the gene matches. Variable domain in full (rest from reference TRBV5-1 and TRBJ2-5): KAGVTQTPRYLIKTRGQQVTLSCSPISGHRSVSWYQQTPGQGLQFLFEYFSETQRNKGNFPGRFSGRQFSNSRSEMNVSTLELGDSALYLCASSEGAGTQYFGPGTRLLVL.

The V call is TRBV2, the J call TRBJ1-6, with 7 bases identical to TRBD1. CDR1 is SNHLY and CDR2 is FYNNEI in the germline V gene. After removal of 4 bases from V and 6 bases from J, the junction contained 0 bases not matched to a gene. This CDR3 contains 13 residues. CDR3 region: CASSGQGNSPLHF. In DNA form, the CDR3 reads TGTGCCAGCAGTGGACAGGGTAATTCACCCCTCCACTTT.

The V call is TRBV27, the J call TRBJ1-2; possibly TRBD1 for D (6 bases). The CDR3 contains 15 residues. V was pared by 6 bases and J by 2 bases, with 16 bases between. Per germline, CDR1 MNHEY and CDR2 SMNVEV (reference sequence). The CDR3 coding sequence is TGTGCCAGCAGCCCTCGGGACATCTTAAACTATGGCTACACCTTC. As protein: CASSPRDILNYGYTF.

The J gene is TRBJ1-1, the V gene TRBV5-1; tentatively, D is TRBD1 (5 bases). Germline V gene lookup returns CDR1 SGHRS and CDR2 YFSETQ. This CDR3 has 12 amino acids. V shed 5 bases and J shed 7 bases, with 12 bases lying between them. The CDR3 reads CASRAGRGEAFF. CDR3 nucleotide sequence: TGCGCCAGCAGGGCGGGGAGGGGTGAAGCTTTCTTT.

The V and J genes are TRBV7-9 and TRBJ1-3; possible D gene TRBD1, 5 bases. Trimming left V 8 bases short and J 4 bases short, with 9 bases between. Germline-derived CDR1 and CDR2 are SEHNR and FQNEAQ (reference sequence). The CDR3 totals 12 residues. CDR3 DNA sequence: TGTGCCAGCGGCAGGGAGGGAAACACCATATATTTT. Translation: CASGREGNTIYF.

This chain connects TRBV18 to TRBJ1-2; TRBD1 might be the D (5 bases). V was clipped by 3 bases and J by 6 bases, with 11 bases between them. The CDR3 covers 13 residues. Germline V CDR1 and CDR2: KGHSH, LQKENI. This chain's CDR3 is CASSPAEGNGYTF. The CDR3 DNA reads as TGTGCCAGCTCACCGGCCGAGGGGAATGGCTACACCTTC.

This chain joins TRBV10-3 and TRBJ1-1; 7 nucleotides align to TRBD1. Germline values: CDR1 ENHRY, CDR2 SYGVKD. The V and J ends lost 6 bases and 3 bases, in that order; junction bases with no gene match: 1. CDR3 length equals 12 residues. CDR3 sequence (DNA): TGTGCCATCAGCGGGACAGACACTGAAGCTTTCTTT. Translated: CAISGTDTEAFF.

The count of this clone is one. V usage is TRBV11-1 and J usage is TRBJ2-3, with 14 bases matching TRBD2. Germline trimming cut 5 bases from V and 7 bases from J; bases unmatched to any gene: 8. CDR1 and CDR2 from the germline V gene are SGHAT and FQDESV (reference sequence). CDR3 length: 16 amino acids. In DNA, the CDR3 is TGTGCCAGCAGCCGACGACTAGCGGGAGGGCCCCATACGCAGTATTTT. Residues: CASSRRLAGGPHTQYF.

The chain links TRBV11-3 to TRBJ2-7; 8 nucleotides agree with TRBD1. This CDR3 is 13 amino acids long. In germline, CDR1 is SGHNT, CDR2 YENEEA. V was clipped by 2 bases and J by 3 bases; unmatched bases: 0. CDR3 coding DNA: TGTGCCAGCAGCTTAACAGGGGGCTACGAGCAGTACTTC. Amino acid sequence: CASSLTGGYEQYF.

The rearrangement links TRBV30 to TRBJ1-6; D gene ambiguous. The germline gives CDR1 GTSNPN, CDR2 SVGIG (reference sequence). CDR3 size: 13 residues. Trimming took off 3 bases at V and 7 bases at J, with 10 bases between the two ends. The CDR3 sequence is CAWRYGGNSPLHF. The CDR3 DNA reads as TGTGCCTGGAGATATGGAGGGAATTCACCCCTCCACTTT. Full variable domain (missing parts from reference TRBV30 and TRBJ1-6): SQTIHQWPATLVQPVGSPLSLECTVEGTSNPNLYWYRQAAGRGLQLLFYSVGIGQISSEVPQNLSASRPQDRQFILSSKKLLLSDSGFYLCAWRYGGNSPLHFGNGTRLTVT.